Presented here are 13 T cell receptor beta chains from one specimen sequenced in a study of shared clonotypes between healthy human individuals. Selected positively for CCR7 and CD45RO-negative, naive CD8 cells excluded terminally differentiated effector memory CD45RA+ cells. Clones were sequenced by immunoSEQ multiplex PCR, and TCRdb holds only the in-frame ones, with some missing. The data contain about 2.1 million clones, roughly 93% of them singletons. The sample comprised naive CD8+ T cells from PBMCs. These receptors came from a man younger than 35 in good health. Some clones in this sample may be carry-over from other donors' samples.

The chain carries TRBV6-5 and TRBJ2-7; unclear D gene. The CDR3 has 14 residues. Germline V lookup: CDR1 MNHEY, CDR2 SVGAGI. The ends were cut back, 0 bases at V and 7 bases at J, with 13 bases in the middle. DNA of the CDR3: TGTGCCAGCAGTTACTCGAGTTCCTTAGGGGAGCAGTACTTC. It encodes CASSYSSSLGEQYF.

This chain links TRBV19 with TRBJ1-5; D not certain. The CDR3 loop spans 15 amino acids. Germline CDR1 and CDR2: LNHDA and SQIVND (reference sequence). V lost 6 bases and J lost 0, with 12 bases in between. The CDR3 reads CASSGRENSNQPQHF. In DNA, the CDR3 is TGTGCCAGTAGCGGACGAGAGAATAGCAATCAGCCCCAGCATTTT.

V usage is TRBV29-1 and J usage is TRBJ1-4, with D possibly matching TRBD1 (5 bases). With 7 bases removed from V and 15 bases from J, the gap between germline ends came to 21 bases. Looked up from germline, CDR1 is SQVTM and CDR2 is ANQGSEA. The CDR3 contains 12 residues. For the CDR3, the DNA is TGCAGCGCCCTGGGGCAGGAAGGGTTTGTGTTTTTT. Translating gives CSALGQEGFVFF. Supplemented by reference TRBV29-1 and TRBJ1-4, the full variable domain reads SAVISQKPSRDICQRGTSLTIQCQVDSQVTMMFWYRQQPGQSLTLIATANQGSEATYESGFVIDKFPISRPNLTFSTLTVSNMSPEDSSIYLCSALGQEGFVFFGSGTQLSVL.

This clone was recorded only once. The CDR3 sequence: CASGVRVGWEQYF. The CDR3 nucleotides read TGTGCCAGCGGGGTACGTGTCGGCTGGGAGCAGTACTTC. The V and J genes are TRBV5-8 and TRBJ2-7; the D is unclear. The CDR3 length is 13 residues. Germline V lookup: CDR1 SGHTS, CDR2 YDEGEE. Trimming removed 7 bases at V and 7 bases at J, with 18 bases between.

In DNA form, the CDR3 reads TGCGCCAGCAGTGGGGGTATTAGCAATGAGCAGTTCTTC. Protein sequence: CASSGGISNEQFF. The J gene is TRBJ2-1, the V gene TRBV10-1; D is undetermined. Trimming cost V 4 bases and J 6 bases, with 10 bases left between them. Germline CDR1 reads WNHNN; CDR2 reads SYGVQD (reference sequence). CDR3 length equals 13 residues.

This chain links TRBV28 with TRBJ2-1; the D gene is possibly TRBD1 (5 bases). The CDR3 contains 14 residues. The V end was cut by 2 bases, the J end by 7 bases, with 12 bases between. From germline, CDR1 is MDHEN and CDR2 SYDVKM. CDR3 in DNA: TGTGCCAGCAGTTTAAGGGGCTTATCGAATGAGCAGTTCTTC. Translated, it gives CASSLRGLSNEQFF.

The chain uses TRBV7-9 and TRBJ2-5; D not certain. This CDR3 is built from 13 residues. Germline V gene data show CDR1 as SEHNR and CDR2 as FQNEAQ (reference sequence). Trimming left V 1 base short and J 2 bases short, with 5 bases between. In DNA, the CDR3 is TGTGCCAGCAGCTTAGTTAGGCAAGAGACCCAGTACTTC. Translating it yields CASSLVRQETQYF.

V is TRBV4-3 and J is TRBJ2-6; D is perhaps TRBD2 (6 bases). The CDR3 runs to 15 residues. Germline V CDR1 and CDR2: LGHNA, YSLEER. Trimming took 1 base from V and 2 from J, leaving 6 bases between them. This CDR3 is CASSQGGAGANVLTF. In DNA, the CDR3 is TGCGCCAGCAGCCAAGGGGGGGCTGGGGCCAACGTCCTGACTTTC.

This chain links TRBV19 with TRBJ2-7, with D unresolved. V was cut by 3 bases and J by 0 bases, with 9 bases left in between. CDR1 is LNHDA and CDR2 is SQIVND in the germline V gene (reference sequence). There are 14 residues in the CDR3. CDR3 loop: CASSMGLGSYEQYF. As DNA, the CDR3 is TGTGCCAGTAGTATGGGCCTGGGCTCCTACGAGCAGTACTTC.

Comment on this clone: At the DNA level, this CDR3 is encoded by other sequences in the same sample as well. In nucleotides, the CDR3 is TGTGCCAGCAGCTTAGGCAGTGAGCAGTTCTTC. As protein: CASSLGSEQFF. The gene calls are TRBV7-9 and TRBJ2-1; D not resolved. Trimming removed 1 base from V and 9 bases from J, with 4 bases in between. The V gene's germline CDR1 is SEHNR and CDR2 FQNEAQ (reference sequence). This CDR3 has 11 amino acids. Variable domain in full (rest from reference TRBV7-9 and TRBJ2-1): DTGVSQNPRHKITKRGQNVTFRCDPISEHNRLYWYRQTLGQGPEFLTYFQNEAQLEKSRLLSDRFSAERPKGSFSTLEIQRTEQGDSAMYLCASSLGSEQFFGPGTRLTVL.

This rearrangement joins TRBV7-3 to TRBJ1-2, with 8 nucleotides matching TRBD1. The CDR3 spans 16 residues. The junction had 15 bases not matched to a gene; V was cut back by 5 bases and J by 7 bases. The V gene's germline CDR1 is SGHTA and CDR2 FQGTGA. The CDR3, as DNA: TGTGCCAGCAGCCAAAACAGGGGGGGTTCCCAGAGTGGCTACACCTTC. Its protein product is CASSQNRGGSQSGYTF.

A few counts support this clone. V is TRBV27 and J is TRBJ1-2; D is uncertain. V was clipped by 4 bases and J by 4 bases, with 13 bases between them. The CDR3 spans 14 residues. CDR1 and CDR2 (germline): MNHEY, SMNVEV (reference sequence). The CDR3, as DNA: TGTGCCAGCAGTTCCAGAGTCCGGGGCTATGGCTACACCTTC. Translating it yields CASSSRVRGYGYTF.

This chain connects TRBV7-6 to TRBJ2-2; D possibly uses TRBD1 or TRBD2 (6 bases each). The germline gives CDR1 SGHVS, CDR2 FNYEAQ. V shed 8 bases and J shed 7 bases, with 17 bases lying between them. The CDR3 consists of 14 residues. The CDR3 DNA is TGTGCCAGCGCTCTTGACAGGCGGGGCGGGGAGCTGTTTTTT. Its protein product is CASALDRRGGELFF.